The sequence of this T cell receptor (beta chain) was determined in a study of T cells in Graves' hyperthyroidism and ophthalmopathy. Overall study context: Peripheral blood specimens were obtained at initial diagnosis, prior to any treatment.

As concerns this clonotype: Antigen specificity is unknown.

Researchers took RNA transcripts and amplified the TCR beta CDR3 regions from them. HTBI primers were used for first-round RT-PCR of the TCR CDR3. TCRdb processed the multiplex PCR reads anew with MiXCR; each CDR3 protein has one entry. The sample holds around 400,000 distinct CDR3 sequences, less than 20% seen once. Per the germline V gene, CDR1 is LNHDA and CDR2 is SQIVND (reference sequence). The CDR3 is made up of 13 amino acids. Between the trimmed V and J ends, which lost 3 bases and 8 bases, there was a span of 11 bases. First hyperthyroidism diagnosis is when the blood sample was obtained, before any ophthalmopathy symptoms. Study-wide points: The majority of expanded thyroid clonotypes above 0.001 also appeared in blood.

This clonotype originated in a woman under 30 with Graves' hyperthyroidism that later progressed to Graves' ophthalmopathy. The chain uses TRBV19 and TRBJ2-1; unclear D gene. Sequencing was performed on blood. CDR3 sequence (DNA): TGTGCCAGTAGTATGTTTCTGGGATATGAGCAGTTCTTC. It specifies CASSMFLGYEQFF.